What follows describes a single T cell receptor (beta chain). What it binds is unknown. One end of the junction fails to match germline, which may point to a read error. Read data end 3 residues before the CDR3 end; the end is taken from the germline J gene. The protocol was immunoSEQ multiplex PCR, while the TCRdb copy is restricted to in-frame clones and leaves out a portion. This sample lists 13,000 or so clones; its ten largest clones have roughly 9.4%. The record originates from a study of T cells in women clearing cervical HPV infection. Per the germline V gene, CDR1 is MNHNS and CDR2 is SASEGT. The CDR3 totals 14 residues. Each participant carried one incident cervical HPV16 infection only. General observations from the study: Combining TCR richness with V gene abundances gave roughly 0.84 AUC.

The J gene is TRBJ2-2, the V gene TRBV6-1; possibly TRBD2 for D (6 bases). The sequencing input was blood buffy coat. The receptor was derived from a woman aged 18 to 75 with a cervical HPV16 infection that either progressed to CIN3+ or cleared (not recorded which). CDR3 in amino acids: CASSDWPNTGGLFF. The DNA read from the CDR3 is TGTGCCAGCAGTGACTGGCCGAACACCGGGGGG.